This TCR beta chain was profiled in a study of T cells after posttransplantation cyclophosphamide. Notes on the study in general: Tissue-infiltrating T cells from skin or gut overlapped little with blood T cells. TRB clonality was highly associated with recipient CMV seropositivity and reactivation.

As to this clone: The target antigen is unknown.

V was shortened by 0 bases and J by 11 bases, with 17 bases between the two germline ends. Germline loops: CDR1 SGHDT, CDR2 YYEEEE. CDR3 length: 14 residues. Cyclophosphamide on days +3 and +4 followed busulfan-fludarabine conditioning and a marrow graft. Assay: immunoSEQ multiplex PCR; the TCRdb copy retains only in-frame clones and omits some. Among thousands of clones, 80% to 90% were seen once, and the ten largest hold roughly 17%. The chain employs TRBV5-6 and TRBJ1-1; D is perhaps TRBD1 (5 bases). This clonotype was sampled from a female patient in her thirties or forties who received an allogeneic stem cell transplant from a related donor, was CMV-positive, and had no GVHD. These T cells may partly come from the graft donor. Sequencing used CD4+ T cells sorted from blood, obtained around 1,200 days after allogeneic stem cell transplant with posttransplant cyclophosphamide. The CDR3 bases are TGTGCCAGCAGCTTGGAGGCAGCCGCTGGGGGGGCTTTCTTT. As protein: CASSLEAAAGGAFF.